A selection of T cell receptor beta chains follows, all from one sample in a study of blood T cell repertoires in COVID-19. The data were produced by immunoSEQ multiplex PCR, yet TCRdb's version contains in-frame clones alone and is incomplete. The sample shows 150,000 to 200,000 clones, around three quarters of them seen only once. Sequencing was performed on peripheral blood. These receptors all stem from a man in his sixties with active or convalescent COVID-19. Both conserved end residues are part of each CDR3. The order of the fields is CDR3 protein, CDR3 DNA, V gene, clone size, D gene, J gene. A D gene is named only where the DNA matches it firmly. For some rows the clone size is stated as once, few or many, or as a class when expanded; others skip it.

cdr3_aa: CASRSLADLLKAEYF
cdr3_nt: TGTGCCAGCAGATCTCTAGCGGACCTACTAAAAGCGGAGTACTTC
v_call: TRBV6-6
clone_size: NA
d_call: TRBD2
j_call: TRBJ2-7

cdr3_aa: CASSRTGGIWGETQYF
cdr3_nt: TGCGCCAGCAGCAGAACAGGGGGCATCTGGGGAGAGACCCAGTACTTC
v_call: TRBV5-1
clone_size: NA
d_call: TRBD1
j_call: TRBJ2-5

cdr3_aa: CASSQDGHSNQPQHF
cdr3_nt: TGCGCCAGCAGCCAAGATGGACATAGCAATCAGCCCCAGCATTTT
v_call: TRBV4-1
clone_size: once
d_call: NA
j_call: TRBJ1-5

cdr3_aa: CASSQGLDPDTQYF
cdr3_nt: TGTGCCAGCAGCCAGGGACTAGACCCAGATACGCAGTATTTT
v_call: TRBV3-1/TRBV3-2
clone_size: NA
d_call: TRBD2
j_call: TRBJ2-3

cdr3_aa: CASRGEVWGYTF
cdr3_nt: TGTGCCAGCAGGGGGGAGGTTTGGGGCTACACCTTC
v_call: TRBV2
clone_size: NA
d_call: NA
j_call: TRBJ1-2

cdr3_aa: CSVAFDGGGLSYGYTF
cdr3_nt: TGCAGCGTAGCTTTCGACGGTGGAGGGCTAAGCTATGGCTACACCTTC
v_call: TRBV29-1
clone_size: few
d_call: NA
j_call: TRBJ1-2

cdr3_aa: CASRDTDTQYF
cdr3_nt: TGTGCCAGCCGCGATACAGATACGCAGTATTTT
v_call: TRBV7-9
clone_size: NA
d_call: NA
j_call: TRBJ2-3

cdr3_aa: CASSWLTSGGRTDTQYF
cdr3_nt: TGTGCCAGCAGCTGGCTGACTAGCGGGGGTCGCACAGATACGCAGTATTTT
v_call: TRBV5-4
clone_size: NA
d_call: TRBD2
j_call: TRBJ2-3

cdr3_aa: CASSLDISTDTQYF
cdr3_nt: TGCGCCAGCAGCTTGGACATCAGCACAGATACGCAGTATTTT
v_call: TRBV5-1
clone_size: NA
d_call: NA
j_call: TRBJ2-3

cdr3_aa: CASGRGGPNTEAFF
cdr3_nt: TGTGCCTCGGGTAGGGGAGGGCCGAACACTGAAGCTTTCTTT
v_call: TRBV28
clone_size: NA
d_call: NA
j_call: TRBJ1-1

cdr3_aa: CSASDGSLYNEQFF
cdr3_nt: TGCAGTGCTAGTGACGGGAGCCTCTACAATGAGCAGTTCTTC
v_call: TRBV20-1
clone_size: NA
d_call: NA
j_call: TRBJ2-1

cdr3_aa: CASGGRAYEQYF
cdr3_nt: TGTGCCAGCGGGGGGAGGGCCTACGAGCAGTACTTC
v_call: TRBV7-6
clone_size: once
d_call: TRBD2
j_call: TRBJ2-7

cdr3_aa: CSATSGRYEQYF
cdr3_nt: TGCAGCGCTACTAGCGGACGCTACGAGCAGTACTTC
v_call: TRBV29-1
clone_size: NA
d_call: TRBD2
j_call: TRBJ2-7

cdr3_aa: CASSIRGETSYEQYF
cdr3_nt: TGTGCCAGTAGTATAAGGGGCGAGACCTCCTACGAGCAGTACTTC
v_call: TRBV19
clone_size: NA
d_call: NA
j_call: TRBJ2-7

cdr3_aa: CASSQDMNRGRFF
cdr3_nt: TGTGCCAGCAGCCAAGATATGAACAGGGGCAGGTTTTTT
v_call: TRBV3-1/TRBV3-2
clone_size: NA
d_call: TRBD1
j_call: TRBJ1-4

cdr3_aa: CASSQLNRPNYGYTF
cdr3_nt: TGTGCCAGCAGCCAACTGAACAGACCAAACTATGGCTACACCTTC
v_call: TRBV3-1/TRBV3-2
clone_size: few
d_call: NA
j_call: TRBJ1-2

cdr3_aa: CASSGLNRAQNSPLHF
cdr3_nt: TGTGCCAGCAGTGGCCTAAACAGGGCCCAAAATTCACCCCTCCACTTT
v_call: TRBV6-1
clone_size: NA
d_call: NA
j_call: TRBJ1-6

cdr3_aa: CASSLVGTSGSRETQYF
cdr3_nt: TGTGCCAGCAGCTTAGTGGGGACTAGCGGGAGTAGAGAGACCCAGTACTTC
v_call: TRBV7-2
clone_size: NA
d_call: TRBD2
j_call: TRBJ2-5

cdr3_aa: CSADRGPANEQFF
cdr3_nt: TGCAGTGCGGACAGGGGGCCAGCGAATGAGCAGTTCTTC
v_call: TRBV29-1
clone_size: once
d_call: TRBD1
j_call: TRBJ2-1

cdr3_aa: CASRWGGDTGELFF
cdr3_nt: TGTGCCAGTAGATGGGGGGGCGACACCGGGGAGCTGTTTTTT
v_call: TRBV6-4
clone_size: NA
d_call: NA
j_call: TRBJ2-2

cdr3_aa: CASSLGTRGNNSPLHF
cdr3_nt: TGCGCCAGCAGCTTGGGTACTCGGGGGAATAATTCACCCCTCCACTTT
v_call: TRBV5-1
clone_size: NA
d_call: NA
j_call: TRBJ1-6

cdr3_aa: CAMGAGTGQTYEQYF
cdr3_nt: TGTGCCATGGGCGCCGGGACAGGGCAAACCTACGAGCAGTACTTC
v_call: TRBV10-3
clone_size: NA
d_call: TRBD1
j_call: TRBJ2-7

cdr3_aa: CASSPGDRSNYGYTF
cdr3_nt: TGTGCCAGCAGCCCCGGAGACAGGTCTAACTATGGCTACACCTTC
v_call: TRBV9
clone_size: once
d_call: NA
j_call: TRBJ1-2

cdr3_aa: CASSHLREWADTQYF
cdr3_nt: TGTGCCAGCAGCCACCTACGGGAGTGGGCAGATACGCAGTATTTT
v_call: TRBV28
clone_size: many
d_call: NA
j_call: TRBJ2-3

cdr3_aa: CASSVTGGGGEQFF
cdr3_nt: TGTGCCAGCAGCGTAACCGGGGGGGGCGGAGAGCAGTTCTTC
v_call: TRBV9
clone_size: NA
d_call: TRBD2
j_call: TRBJ2-1

cdr3_aa: CASSLLRGVSIQYF
cdr3_nt: TGTGCCAGCAGTTTATTACGCGGGGTTAGCATTCAGTACTTC
v_call: TRBV28
clone_size: NA
d_call: NA
j_call: TRBJ2-4

cdr3_aa: CASSLVGGQTYEQYF
cdr3_nt: TGTGCCAGCAGCTTAGTTGGCGGACAGACCTACGAGCAGTACTTC
v_call: TRBV7-2
clone_size: NA
d_call: NA
j_call: TRBJ2-7

cdr3_aa: CASKIQGGNTGELFF
cdr3_nt: TGTGCCAGCAAGATACAGGGGGGGAACACCGGGGAGCTGTTTTTT
v_call: TRBV28
clone_size: NA
d_call: TRBD1
j_call: TRBJ2-2

cdr3_aa: CASSTQGGYF
cdr3_nt: TGTGCCAGCAGTACACAGGGTGGGTATTTT
v_call: TRBV27
clone_size: NA
d_call: NA
j_call: TRBJ2-3

cdr3_aa: CAISEPDRDGQPQHF
cdr3_nt: TGTGCCATCAGTGAGCCCGACAGGGACGGTCAGCCCCAGCATTTT
v_call: TRBV10-3
clone_size: many
d_call: TRBD1
j_call: TRBJ1-5

cdr3_aa: CASRASTLGEQYF
cdr3_nt: TGTGCCAGCAGAGCTAGTACCCTGGGCGAGCAGTACTTC
v_call: TRBV6-5
clone_size: NA
d_call: NA
j_call: TRBJ2-7

cdr3_aa: CASSQRGIISAGELFF
cdr3_nt: TGCGCCAGCAGCCAAAGGGGGATTATATCGGCCGGGGAGCTGTTTTTT
v_call: TRBV4-3
clone_size: NA
d_call: NA
j_call: TRBJ2-2

cdr3_aa: CASSIVGTGTEAFF
cdr3_nt: TGTGCCAGTAGTATAGTGGGCACCGGCACTGAAGCTTTCTTT
v_call: TRBV19
clone_size: NA
d_call: NA
j_call: TRBJ1-1

cdr3_aa: CASSLGLTTNQETQYF
cdr3_nt: TGCGCCAGCAGCTTGGGACTAACGACGAACCAAGAGACCCAGTACTTC
v_call: TRBV5-1
clone_size: NA
d_call: NA
j_call: TRBJ2-5

cdr3_aa: CASSVPRGLNTGELFF
cdr3_nt: TGTGCCAGCAGCGTACCCCGGGGACTTAACACCGGGGAGCTGTTTTTT
v_call: TRBV9
clone_size: many
d_call: NA
j_call: TRBJ2-2

cdr3_aa: CASIPRGAGNYGYTF
cdr3_nt: TGTGCCAGCATCCCACGCGGGGCAGGAAACTATGGCTACACCTTC
v_call: TRBV28
clone_size: NA
d_call: NA
j_call: TRBJ1-2

cdr3_aa: CASGWGTGGGYTF
cdr3_nt: TGTGCTAGTGGTTGGGGGACAGGGGGTGGCTACACCTTC
v_call: TRBV12-5
clone_size: NA
d_call: TRBD1
j_call: TRBJ1-2

cdr3_aa: CASSPPGTGAINYGYTF
cdr3_nt: TGTGCCAGCAGCCCACCCGGGACAGGTGCTATTAACTATGGCTACACCTTC
v_call: TRBV6-2/TRBV6-3
clone_size: NA
d_call: TRBD1
j_call: TRBJ1-2

cdr3_aa: CSVERPGVDNEQYF
cdr3_nt: TGCAGCGTTGAGCGGCCAGGGGTTGACAACGAGCAGTACTTC
v_call: TRBV29-1
clone_size: NA
d_call: NA
j_call: TRBJ2-7

cdr3_aa: CASSPPGGEQYF
cdr3_nt: TGTGCCAGCAGTCCTCCCGGGGGGGAGCAGTACTTC
v_call: TRBV11-2
clone_size: few
d_call: TRBD2
j_call: TRBJ2-7

cdr3_aa: CASSLTGTSGVTQYF
cdr3_nt: TGTGCCAGTAGCCTTACCGGGACTAGCGGCGTTACGCAGTATTTT
v_call: TRBV19
clone_size: few
d_call: TRBD2
j_call: TRBJ2-3

cdr3_aa: CASTMGTGQGAYGYTF
cdr3_nt: TGTGCCAGCACCATGGGAACGGGACAGGGAGCCTATGGCTACACCTTC
v_call: TRBV7-9
clone_size: NA
d_call: TRBD1
j_call: TRBJ1-2

cdr3_aa: CASSLDGTGGIGSNQPQHF
cdr3_nt: TGTGCCAGCAGCTTAGATGGGACAGGGGGGATTGGGAGCAATCAGCCCCAGCATTTT
v_call: TRBV7-9
clone_size: NA
d_call: TRBD1
j_call: TRBJ1-5

cdr3_aa: CASSEVSGTSSGANVLTF
cdr3_nt: TGTGCCAGCAGTGAGGTTAGCGGGACCAGCTCTGGGGCCAACGTCCTGACTTTC
v_call: TRBV25-1
clone_size: NA
d_call: TRBD2
j_call: TRBJ2-6

cdr3_aa: CASTSPGLREPQHF
cdr3_nt: TGTGCCAGTACCTCACCCGGCTTGCGGGAGCCCCAGCATTTT
v_call: TRBV19
clone_size: NA
d_call: NA
j_call: TRBJ1-5

cdr3_aa: CASSLEGLASDTQYF
cdr3_nt: TGTGCCAGCAGCTTAGAGGGACTAGCATCAGATACGCAGTATTTT
v_call: TRBV5-5
clone_size: NA
d_call: TRBD2
j_call: TRBJ2-3

cdr3_aa: CASLTGVGDTQYF
cdr3_nt: TGTGCCAGCCTAACAGGGGTTGGAGATACGCAGTATTTT
v_call: TRBV28
clone_size: NA
d_call: TRBD1
j_call: TRBJ2-3

cdr3_aa: CASSIDNSVWAGANVLTF
cdr3_nt: TGTGCCAGTAGTATAGACAACAGTGTCTGGGCTGGGGCCAACGTCCTGACTTTC
v_call: TRBV19
clone_size: NA
d_call: NA
j_call: TRBJ2-6

cdr3_aa: CASSFQGNGDGTYEQYF
cdr3_nt: TGTGCCAGCAGTTTCCAGGGGAATGGGGACGGAACCTACGAGCAGTACTTC
v_call: TRBV27
clone_size: NA
d_call: NA
j_call: TRBJ2-7

cdr3_aa: CASSMGLAGGFKETQYF
cdr3_nt: TGTGCCAGTAGTATGGGACTAGCGGGAGGGTTTAAAGAGACCCAGTACTTC
v_call: TRBV19
clone_size: NA
d_call: TRBD2
j_call: TRBJ2-5

cdr3_aa: CASSQTGGISYEQYF
cdr3_nt: TGTGCCAGCAGCCAAACAGGGGGGATTTCTTACGAGCAGTACTTC
v_call: TRBV5-6
clone_size: NA
d_call: TRBD1
j_call: TRBJ2-7

cdr3_aa: CASSLLAGPVGDEQFF
cdr3_nt: TGTGCCAGCAGCTTACTAGCGGGACCCGTAGGTGATGAGCAGTTCTTC
v_call: TRBV7-8
clone_size: NA
d_call: TRBD2
j_call: TRBJ2-1

cdr3_aa: CASSLERGGGYTF
cdr3_nt: TGTGCCAGCAGCTTGGAACGGGGAGGCGGCTACACCTTC
v_call: TRBV5-5
clone_size: few
d_call: NA
j_call: TRBJ1-2

cdr3_aa: CASSLIDRASYEQYF
cdr3_nt: TGTGCCAGCAGCTTAATTGACAGGGCGTCCTACGAGCAGTACTTC
v_call: TRBV7-9
clone_size: NA
d_call: TRBD1
j_call: TRBJ2-7

cdr3_aa: CASSLDRGPTEAFF
cdr3_nt: TGTGCCAGCAGCCTGGACAGGGGGCCCACTGAAGCTTTCTTT
v_call: TRBV7-9
clone_size: NA
d_call: TRBD1
j_call: TRBJ1-1

cdr3_aa: CASNQGNTEAFF
cdr3_nt: TGTGCCAGCAACCAGGGGAACACTGAAGCTTTCTTT
v_call: TRBV5-5
clone_size: once
d_call: NA
j_call: TRBJ1-1

cdr3_aa: CASSPDSSNYGYTF
cdr3_nt: TGCGCCAGCAGCCCGGACAGTTCTAACTATGGCTACACCTTC
v_call: TRBV5-1
clone_size: NA
d_call: NA
j_call: TRBJ1-2